These T cell receptor beta chains were read from a single sample in a study of siplizumab effects on memory and regulatory T cells. Libraries were prepared by immunoSEQ multiplex PCR; TCRdb keeps only in-frame clonotypes and omits some of them. The sample holds over 100,000 clones, 80% to 95% seen once. The specimen sequenced was CD4+ T cells sorted from blood. The source of these receptors is a human donor in good health. CDR3s include the opening cysteine and the closing phenylalanine or tryptophan. D genes are given only for firm matches. The size entry is marked missing in some rows and otherwise reads once, few, many or a size class.

j_call v_call d_call clone_size cdr3_aa cdr3_nt
TRBJ2-2 TRBV7-6 . . CASSSRTAGELFF TGTGCCAGCAGCTCAAGGACTGCCGGGGAGCTGTTTTTT
TRBJ2-2 TRBV5-1 TRBD2 once CASSTGLAGGPGTGELFF TGCGCCAGCAGCACGGGACTAGCGGGAGGGCCGGGCACCGGGGAGCTGTTTTTT
TRBJ2-1 TRBV2 . . CASSGGSGGEQFF TGTGCCAGCAGTGGGGGTTCCGGCGGTGAGCAGTTCTTC
TRBJ1-1 TRBV4-2 . . CASSQDRRRNTEAFF TGTGCCAGCAGCCAAGATAGACGGAGAAACACTGAAGCTTTCTTT
TRBJ2-1 TRBV5-6 TRBD2 . CASSSFAGGSYNEQFF TGTGCCAGCAGCAGCTTTGCGGGAGGTTCCTACAATGAGCAGTTCTTC
TRBJ2-3 TRBV6-4 . . CASSGGTDTQYF TGTGCCAGCAGTGGGGGGACAGATACGCAGTATTTT
TRBJ1-5 TRBV6-1 . . CARGNQPQHF TGTGCCAGAGGGAATCAGCCCCAGCATTTT
TRBJ1-5 TRBV28 . . CASSLAADLRVAQHF TGTGCCAGCAGTTTAGCGGCAGATCTCCGTGTAGCCCAGCATTTT
TRBJ2-3 TRBV14 . . CASSSPGPPLF TGTGCCAGCAGCTCTCCGGGCCCCCCTCTTTTT
TRBJ2-3 TRBV2 TRBD2 . CASSGRLAEVYTQYF TGTGCCAGCAGCGGCCGACTAGCGGAGGTGTATACGCAGTATTTT
TRBJ2-3 TRBV7-9 . few CASSRSGRNTDTQYF TGTGCCAGCAGCAGATCGGGACGGAACACAGATACGCAGTATTTT
TRBJ2-7 TRBV4-2 TRBD2 . CASSQGPSGAYEQYF TGTGCCAGCAGCCAAGGGCCTAGCGGGGCCTACGAGCAGTACTTC
TRBJ2-5 TRBV4-1 . . CASSQSWTGGSGTQYF TGCGCCAGCAGCCAATCGTGGACTGGTGGGTCCGGGACCCAGTACTTC
TRBJ2-7 TRBV5-6 . . CASSSRVEQYF TGTGCCAGCAGTTCCCGGGTCGAGCAGTACTTC
TRBJ1-5 TRBV28 . . CASSTGSQPQHF TGTGCCAGCAGTACTGGCAGCCAGCCCCAGCATTTT
TRBJ1-2 TRBV6-1 . . CASSEVSPRRVFSF TGTGCCAGCAGTGAAGTTTCCCCGCGCAGGGTATTTTCCTTC
TRBJ1-2 TRBV2 . . CASRRQEDYTF TGTGCCAGCAGAAGACAGGAAGACTACACCTTC
TRBJ2-3 TRBV6-4 . . CASSEEADTTDTQYF TGTGCCAGCAGTGAGGAGGCAGACACCACAGATACGCAGTATTTT
TRBJ2-1 TRBV21-1 . . CATHGTPFCEQFF TGTGCCACCCACGGGACCCCTTTCTGTGAGCAGTTCTTC
TRBJ1-3 TRBV11-3 . . CASSTGDGNTIYF TGTGCCAGCAGTACTGGGGATGGAAACACCATATATTTT
TRBJ2-7 TRBV5-1 TRBD2 once CASSLAGFLYEQYF TGCGCCAGCAGCTTAGCGGGATTTCTCTACGAGCAGTACTTC
TRBJ1-1 TRBV28 . many CASRERKNTEAFF TGTGCCAGCAGGGAGAGGAAGAACACTGAAGCTTTCTTT
TRBJ1-3 TRBV7-2 TRBD1 . CASSLVTQGARGNTIYF TGTGCCAGCAGCTTAGTCACCCAGGGGGCGCGGGGAAACACCATATATTTT
TRBJ2-1 TRBV7-3 TRBD2 . CASSQGGPGYYNEQFF TGTGCCAGCAGCCAGGGAGGGCCCGGCTACTACAATGAGCAGTTCTTC
TRBJ2-6 TRBV18 . . CASSPQGAGANVLTF TGTGCCAGCTCACCTCAGGGAGCTGGGGCCAACGTCCTGACTTTC
TRBJ2-1 TRBV14 TRBD2 . CASSQAGGAGFF TGTGCCAGCAGCCAAGCCGGGGGGGCCGGGTTCTTC
TRBJ1-1 TRBV28 . once CASLYSGLGRLNTEAFF TGTGCCAGCCTTTATTCGGGTCTCGGGAGACTCAACACTGAAGCTTTCTTT
TRBJ2-7 TRBV10-3 TRBD1 . CAISLGTGNGFGGSYYEQYF TGTGCCATCAGTTTAGGGACAGGGAACGGTTTTGGGGGGAGCTACTACGAGCAGTACTTC
TRBJ1-2 TRBV2 TRBD1 . CASSQGQGAISYTF TGTGCCAGCAGCCAAGGACAGGGGGCGATAAGCTACACCTTC
TRBJ2-5 TRBV7-9 . . CASSPLAGRQETQYF TGTGCCAGCAGCCCCCTCGCAGGGCGGCAAGAGACCCAGTACTTC
TRBJ2-1 TRBV6-1 TRBD2 once CASRVLAGDWGEQFF TGTGCCAGCAGGGTACTAGCGGGAGACTGGGGTGAGCAGTTCTTC
TRBJ2-3 TRBV18 TRBD2 . CASSLRTSGSTDTQYF TGTGCCAGCTCACTACGGACTAGCGGGAGTACAGATACGCAGTATTTT
TRBJ1-2 TRBV30 . . CAWSADRYYGYTF TGTGCCTGGAGTGCCGACAGGTACTATGGCTACACCTTC
TRBJ2-7 TRBV5-5 . once CASSMTGALYEQYF TGTGCCAGCAGCATGACAGGCGCTCTTTACGAGCAGTACTTC
TRBJ2-1 TRBV4-1 . once CASSQEISLVSRVRNEQFF TGCGCCAGCAGCCAAGAAATTTCACTAGTTTCTCGTGTTCGCAATGAGCAGTTCTTC
TRBJ1-2 TRBV9 TRBD1 . CASSWTGDYGYTF TGTGCCAGCAGCTGGACAGGGGATTATGGCTACACCTTC
TRBJ1-2 TRBV23-1 . . CASNPRGYGYTF TGCGCCAGCAACCCGCGGGGGTATGGCTACACCTTC
TRBJ1-3 TRBV30 . . CAGKRDSGNTIYF TGTGCCGGAAAAAGGGACTCTGGAAACACCATATATTTT
TRBJ2-6 TRBV29-1 . . CSVVSSGANVLTF TGCAGCGTTGTCAGCTCTGGGGCCAACGTCCTGACTTTC
TRBJ1-1 TRBV5-1 TRBD1 . CASSTRDRLNTEAFF TGCGCCAGCAGCACCAGGGACAGGCTGAACACTGAAGCTTTCTTT